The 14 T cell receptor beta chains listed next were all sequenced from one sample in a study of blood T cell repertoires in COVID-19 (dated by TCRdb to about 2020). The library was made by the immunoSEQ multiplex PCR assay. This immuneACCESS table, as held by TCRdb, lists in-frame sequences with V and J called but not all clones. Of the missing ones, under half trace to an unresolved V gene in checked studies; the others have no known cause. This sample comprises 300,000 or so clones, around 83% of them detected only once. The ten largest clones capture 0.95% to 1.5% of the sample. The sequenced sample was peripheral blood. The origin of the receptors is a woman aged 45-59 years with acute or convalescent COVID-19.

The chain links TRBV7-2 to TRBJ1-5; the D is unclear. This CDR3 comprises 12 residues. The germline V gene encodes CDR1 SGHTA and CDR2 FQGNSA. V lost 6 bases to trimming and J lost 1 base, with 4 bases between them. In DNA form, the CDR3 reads TGTGCCAGCAGTAGAAGCAATCAGCCCCAGCATTTT. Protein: CASSRSNQPQHF. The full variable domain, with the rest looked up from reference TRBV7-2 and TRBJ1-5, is GAGVSQSPSNKVTEKGKDVELRCDPISGHTALYWYRQSLGQGLEFLIYFQGNSAPDKSGLPSDRFSAERTGGSVSTLTIQRTQQEDSAVYLCASSRSNQPQHFGDGTRLSIL.

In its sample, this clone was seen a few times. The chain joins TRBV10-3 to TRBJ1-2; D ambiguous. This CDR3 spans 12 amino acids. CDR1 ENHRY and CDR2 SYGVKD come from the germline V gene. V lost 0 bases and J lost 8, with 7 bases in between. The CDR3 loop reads CAISESEPGYTF. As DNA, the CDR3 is TGTGCCATCAGTGAGTCTGAGCCCGGCTACACCTTC.

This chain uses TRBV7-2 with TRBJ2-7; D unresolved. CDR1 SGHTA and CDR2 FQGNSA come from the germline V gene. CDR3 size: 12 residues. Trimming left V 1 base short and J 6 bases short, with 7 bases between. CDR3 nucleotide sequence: TGTGCCAGCAGCTTAGATTCCCTCGAGCAGTACTTC. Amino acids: CASSLDSLEQYF.

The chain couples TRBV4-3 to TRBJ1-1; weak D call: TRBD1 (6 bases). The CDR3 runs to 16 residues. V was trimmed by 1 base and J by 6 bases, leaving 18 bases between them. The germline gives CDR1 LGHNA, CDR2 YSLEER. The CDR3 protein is CASSQGKQGMDSEAFF. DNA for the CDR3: TGCGCCAGCAGCCAAGGTAAACAGGGTATGGACTCTGAAGCTTTCTTT.

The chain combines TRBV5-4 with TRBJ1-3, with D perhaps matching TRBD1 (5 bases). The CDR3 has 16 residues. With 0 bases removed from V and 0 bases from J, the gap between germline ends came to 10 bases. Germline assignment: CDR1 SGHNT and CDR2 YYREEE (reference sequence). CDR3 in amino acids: CASSLDPGGSGNTIYF. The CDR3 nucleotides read TGTGCCAGCAGCTTGGACCCCGGGGGCTCTGGAAACACCATATATTTT.

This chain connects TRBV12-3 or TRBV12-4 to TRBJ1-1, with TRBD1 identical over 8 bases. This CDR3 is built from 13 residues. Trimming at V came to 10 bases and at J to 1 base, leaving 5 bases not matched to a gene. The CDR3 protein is CATTTGENTEAFF. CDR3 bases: TGTGCCACTACGACAGGGGAGAACACTGAAGCTTTCTTT.

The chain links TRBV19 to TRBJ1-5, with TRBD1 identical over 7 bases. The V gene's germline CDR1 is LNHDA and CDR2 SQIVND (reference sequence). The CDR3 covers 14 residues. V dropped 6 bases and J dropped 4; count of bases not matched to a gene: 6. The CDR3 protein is CASSQGQLNQPQHF. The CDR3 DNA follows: TGTGCCAGTAGCCAGGGACAGTTAAATCAGCCCCAGCATTTT.

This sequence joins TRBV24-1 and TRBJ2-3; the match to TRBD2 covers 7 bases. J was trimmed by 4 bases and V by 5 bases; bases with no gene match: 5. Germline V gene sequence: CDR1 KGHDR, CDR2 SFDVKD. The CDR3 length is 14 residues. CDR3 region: CATSGRGRADTQYF. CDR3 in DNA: TGTGCCACCAGTGGGCGGGGGAGGGCAGATACGCAGTATTTT.

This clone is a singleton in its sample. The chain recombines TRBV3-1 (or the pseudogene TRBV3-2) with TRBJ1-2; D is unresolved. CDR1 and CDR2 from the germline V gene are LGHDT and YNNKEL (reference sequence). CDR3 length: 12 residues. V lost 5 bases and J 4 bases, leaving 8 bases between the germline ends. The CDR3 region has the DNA TGTGCCAGCAGCGGCGGCGCCTATGGCTACACCTTC. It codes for CASSGGAYGYTF.

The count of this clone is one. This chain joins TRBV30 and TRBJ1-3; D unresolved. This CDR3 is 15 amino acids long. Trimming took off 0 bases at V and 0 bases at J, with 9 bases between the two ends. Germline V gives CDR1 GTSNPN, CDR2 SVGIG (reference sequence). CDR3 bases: TGTGCCTGGAGTGTTAGTCGGGTCTCTGGAAACACCATATATTTT. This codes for CAWSVSRVSGNTIYF.

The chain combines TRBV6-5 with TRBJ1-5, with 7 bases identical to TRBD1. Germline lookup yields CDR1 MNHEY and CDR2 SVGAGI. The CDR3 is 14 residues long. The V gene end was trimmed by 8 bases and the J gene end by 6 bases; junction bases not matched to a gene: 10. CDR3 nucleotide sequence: TGTGCCAGCGGGGAGACAGGGAGAGGTCAGCCCCAGCATTTT. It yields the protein CASGETGRGQPQHF.

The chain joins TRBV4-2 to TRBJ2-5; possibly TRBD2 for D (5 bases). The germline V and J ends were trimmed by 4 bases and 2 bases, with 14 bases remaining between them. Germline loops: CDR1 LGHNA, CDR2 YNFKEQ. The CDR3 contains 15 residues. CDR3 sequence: CASSPQDSAQETQYF. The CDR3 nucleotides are TGTGCCAGCAGCCCTCAGGATAGCGCGCAAGAGACCCAGTACTTC.

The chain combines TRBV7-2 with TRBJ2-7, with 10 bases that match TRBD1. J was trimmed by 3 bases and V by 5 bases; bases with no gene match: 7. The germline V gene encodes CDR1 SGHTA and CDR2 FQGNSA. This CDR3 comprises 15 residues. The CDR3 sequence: CASSLHRDRGYEQYF. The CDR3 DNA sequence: TGTGCCAGCAGCCTCCACCGGGACAGGGGCTACGAGCAGTACTTC.

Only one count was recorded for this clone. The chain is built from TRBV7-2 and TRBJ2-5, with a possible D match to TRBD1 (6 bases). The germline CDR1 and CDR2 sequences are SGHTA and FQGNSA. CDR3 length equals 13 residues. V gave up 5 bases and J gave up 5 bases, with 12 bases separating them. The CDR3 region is CASSPNQGETQYF. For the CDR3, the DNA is TGTGCCAGCAGCCCAAACCAGGGGGAGACCCAGTACTTC.